What follows is one TCR beta chain and its context. The germline V and J ends were trimmed by 0 bases and 5 bases, with 16 bases remaining between them. CDR1 is SQVTM, CDR2 ANQGSEA, per germline. CDR3 length: 15 residues. This record comes from a study of blood T cell repertoires in COVID-19. About the study: The United States, Italy and Spain provided the acute and convalescent COVID-19 samples. From T cells, B-cell-depleted T cells, or PBMCs came the material, which was cDNA or gDNA.

Per the original data handling: The authors estimated nucleated cell counts from reference gene primer amplification. Some clones are missing from TCRdb's copy, which holds only in-frame ones; the method was immunoSEQ multiplex PCR. V and J calls and clone size follow that table, whereas D and trimming were derived from the DNA. The sample holds 150,000 to 200,000 clones, about 88% seen once. This TCR was sampled from a woman older than 75 in a cohort sampled during active or convalescent COVID-19. The sequencing input was peripheral blood. The chain joins TRBV29-1 to TRBJ2-5; D possibly corresponds to TRBD2 (5 bases). In DNA form, the CDR3 reads TGCAGCGTTGAAGAATTTGGTCAGCGGCGGGAGACCCAGTACTTC. It translates to CSVEEFGQRRETQYF.